The 27 T cell receptor beta chains reported below all come from one sample, sequenced in a study of blood T cell repertoires in COVID-19. The data were produced by immunoSEQ multiplex PCR, yet TCRdb's version contains in-frame clones alone and is incomplete. The top ten clones hold roughly 3.9% of a sample with roughly 350,000 clones, 85% of them seen once. Sequencing was carried out using peripheral blood. These TCRs come from a woman aged 18-35 years with acute or convalescent COVID-19.

The chain combines TRBV7-3 with TRBJ2-1; D may be TRBD1 (5 bases). The V gene's germline CDR1 is SGHTA and CDR2 FQGTGA. The V and J ends lost 1 base and 1 base respectively, with 17 bases between them. The CDR3 loop spans 18 amino acids. CDR3 coding DNA: TGTGCCAGCAGCTTAAGGGCTAAGGGGTCCGGATCCTACAATGAGCAGTTCTTC. Amino acid sequence: CASSLRAKGSGSYNEQFF. The full variable domain, completed using reference TRBV7-3 and TRBJ2-1, is GAGVSQTPSNKVTEKGKYVELRCDPISGHTALYWYRQSLGQGPEFLIYFQGTGAADDSGLPNDRFFAVRPEGSVSTLKIQRTERGDSAVYLCASSLRAKGSGSYNEQFFGPGTRLTVL.

The gene calls are TRBV11-2 and TRBJ1-5, with D perhaps TRBD1 (6 bases). The CDR3 extends over 16 amino acids. V was pared by 5 bases and J by 7 bases, with 21 bases between. Germline V lookup: CDR1 SGHAT, CDR2 FQNNGV. CDR3 nucleotides: TGTGCCAGCAGCCCCCCGGGACAAGGGGACGGACAGCCCCAGCATTTT. It specifies CASSPPGQGDGQPQHF.

The rearrangement links TRBV7-9 to TRBJ1-2; possibly TRBD1 for D (5 bases). The V and J ends lost 5 bases and 4 bases respectively, with 14 bases between them. There are 14 residues in the CDR3. Germline V CDR1 and CDR2: SEHNR, FQNEAQ (reference sequence). CDR3 loop: CASSQGQAIYGYTF. In nucleotides, the CDR3 is TGTGCCAGCAGCCAGGGCCAGGCCATCTATGGCTACACCTTC.

The chain couples TRBV7-4 to TRBJ1-5, with D unclear. The CDR3 loop spans 12 amino acids. Germline values: CDR1 SGHVT, CDR2 SQSDAQ. Trimming cost V 10 bases and J 7 bases, with 14 bases left between them. The CDR3 reads CATLESGQPQHF. CDR3 sequence (DNA): TGTGCCACCCTGGAATCCGGGCAGCCCCAGCATTTT.

The genes are TRBV30 and TRBJ1-4, with unresolved D. V lost 2 bases to trimming and J lost 8 bases, with 6 bases between them. Germline assignment: CDR1 GTSNPN and CDR2 SVGIG (reference sequence). CDR3 size: 11 residues. DNA for the CDR3: TGTGCCTGGAGTTTGGAGGAAAAACTGTTTTTT. Residues: CAWSLEEKLFF.

The chain employs TRBV5-6 and TRBJ2-7; TRBD2 aligns across 11 bases. Losses at the gene ends were 0 bases for V and 3 bases for J; bases not matched to a gene: 5. Germline V gives CDR1 SGHDT, CDR2 YYEEEE. This CDR3 has 16 residues. In nucleotides, the CDR3 is TGTGCCAGCAGCTTGGTGGGTACTAGCGGGAGCTACGAGCAGTACTTC. Translation: CASSLVGTSGSYEQYF.

For this clone: This CDR3 is also generated by other DNA sequences in the sample. The rearrangement links TRBV9 to TRBJ2-5, with D tentatively TRBD1 (6 bases). The V end was cut by 0 bases, the J end by 1 base, with 7 bases between. CDR3 length: 14 residues. Per germline, CDR1 SGDLS and CDR2 YYNGEE. In nucleotides, the CDR3 is TGTGCCAGCAGCGTAGAGGGGGTCCAAGAGACCCAGTACTTC. This codes for CASSVEGVQETQYF.

The CDR3 sequence is CASSSPRTSGRTNTGELFF. In DNA, the CDR3 is TGTGCCAGCAGCTCACCTCGGACTAGCGGGAGGACAAACACCGGGGAGCTGTTTTTT. The chain is built from TRBV7-9 and TRBJ2-2, with TRBD2 identical over 14 bases. After removal of 4 bases from V and 2 bases from J, the junction contained 9 bases not matched to a gene. This CDR3 is built from 19 residues. CDR1 SEHNR and CDR2 FQNEAQ come from the germline V gene (reference sequence). Together with reference TRBV7-9 and TRBJ2-2, the CDR3 gives the full variable domain: DTGVSQNPRHKITKRGQNVTFRCDPISEHNRLYWYRQTLGQGPEFLTYFQNEAQLEKSRLLSDRFSAERPKGSFSTLEIQRTEQGDSAMYLCASSSPRTSGRTNTGELFFGEGSRLTVL.

V and J are TRBV19 and TRBJ2-7; D is possibly TRBD1 (5 bases). The CDR3 runs 14 residues. CDR1 is LNHDA, CDR2 SQIVND, per germline (reference sequence). The ends were cut back, 3 bases at V and 0 bases at J, with 9 bases in the middle. CDR3: CASSIDSLSYEQYF. The CDR3 coding sequence is TGTGCCAGTAGTATTGACAGCCTCTCCTACGAGCAGTACTTC.

The V gene is TRBV7-2, the J gene TRBJ1-1; D is perhaps TRBD1 (6 bases). Per germline, CDR1 SGHTA and CDR2 FQGNSA. The CDR3 spans 13 residues. V lost 3 bases, J lost 4 bases, and 9 bases lay in between. For the CDR3, the DNA is TGTGCCAGCAGCTTTACAGGGTTCACTGAAGCTTTCTTT. Residues: CASSFTGFTEAFF.

The chain has TRBV29-1 and TRBJ2-7, with TRBD1 matching over 8 bases. The V and J ends lost 7 bases and 0 bases, in that order; junction bases with no gene match: 8. From germline, CDR1 is SQVTM and CDR2 ANQGSEA. The CDR3 is made up of 14 amino acids. In DNA, the CDR3 is TGCAGCGCCATGGGACAGGAGCACTCCTACGAGCAGTACTTC. It yields the protein CSAMGQEHSYEQYF.

A single count supports this clone. This chain uses TRBV29-1 with TRBJ1-1; D is unresolved. The V gene lost 3 bases and the J gene lost 5 bases, with 7 bases spanning the gap. The germline CDR1 and CDR2 sequences are SQVTM and ANQGSEA. There are 11 residues in the CDR3. CDR3 DNA: TGCAGCGTTGAGAGGGAAACTGAAGCTTTCTTT. Protein: CSVERETEAFF.

The V call is TRBV4-1, the J call TRBJ1-1; D gene uncertain. The CDR3 length is 13 residues. CDR1 and CDR2 from the germline V gene are MGHRA and YSYEKL. The ends were cut back, 2 bases at V and 2 bases at J, with 6 bases in the middle. Here the CDR3 reads CASSQYSNTEAFF. The CDR3 region has the DNA TGCGCCAGCAGCCAATACAGCAACACTGAAGCTTTCTTT.

The table lists this clone with a count of one. V and J are TRBV7-8 and TRBJ1-4; 9 bases line up with TRBD1. CDR3 length: 16 residues. The trim removed 2 bases at V and 7 bases at J, leaving 8 bases unmatched. Germline assignment: CDR1 SGHVS and CDR2 FQNEAQ. CDR3 DNA: TGTGCCAGCAGCTTAAGTGCGGGGGACAGGGCTGAAAAACTGTTTTTT. This encodes CASSLSAGDRAEKLFF.

V is TRBV24-1 and J is TRBJ2-3, with 7 bases fitting TRBD2. CDR1 and CDR2 (germline): KGHDR, SFDVKD. The junction had 5 bases not matched to a gene; V was cut back by 0 bases and J by 3 bases. The CDR3 is 16 residues long. CDR3 sequence: CATSDLLGRGTDTQYF. The CDR3 DNA reads TGTGCCACCAGTGATTTGCTAGGGAGGGGTACAGATACGCAGTATTTT.

The rearrangement links TRBV6-1 to TRBJ1-5; D might be TRBD1 (6 bases). V was clipped by 2 bases and J by 3 bases, with 8 bases between them. The germline gives CDR1 MNHNS, CDR2 SASEGT. CDR3 size: 14 residues. CDR3 sequence reads: CASSEWTDNQPQHF. The CDR3 region has the DNA TGTGCCAGCAGTGAATGGACAGACAATCAGCCCCAGCATTTT.

The genes are TRBV25-1 and TRBJ2-1; 9 bases are a match to TRBD2. J gave up 8 bases and V 3 bases, and 11 bases lay outside the gene matches. The CDR3 runs 16 residues. CDR1 is MGHDK and CDR2 is SYGVNS in the germline V gene. In nucleotides, the CDR3 is TGTGCCAGCAGTGATTCCCGCGGGGGGGGTTTAGATGAGCAGTTCTTC. This translates into CASSDSRGGGLDEQFF.

The chain uses TRBV5-8 and TRBJ2-3, with a possible D match to TRBD2 (6 bases). The CDR3 runs to 16 residues. V was shortened by 1 base and J by 0 bases, with 12 bases between the two germline ends. Germline CDR1 and CDR2: SGHTS and YDEGEE. As DNA, the CDR3 is TGTGCCAGCAGCTTGTTGGGGGGATTTAGCACAGATACGCAGTATTTT. It codes for CASSLLGGFSTDTQYF. Combining the CDR3 with reference TRBV5-8 and TRBJ2-3 gives the whole variable domain EAGVTQSPTHLIKTRGQQATLRCSPISGHTSVYWYQQALGLGLQFLLWYDEGEERNRGNFPPRFSGRQFPNYSSELNVNALELEDSALYLCASSLLGGFSTDTQYFGPGTRLTVL.

As for this clone: Within the sample, other DNA sequences also encode this same CDR3. The CDR3 DNA sequence: TGTGCCAGCAGTTATAGAGGTGGGAATGAAAAACTGTTTTTT. Amino acid sequence: CASSYRGGNEKLFF. This chain links TRBV6-6 with TRBJ1-4, with D uncertain. V was pared by 3 bases and J by 5 bases, with 10 bases between. The germline gives CDR1 MNHNY, CDR2 SVGAGI (reference sequence). The CDR3 runs to 14 residues.

This clone has a handful of counts. The chain recombines TRBV27 with TRBJ1-5; 7 bases align to TRBD1. The CDR3 has 14 residues. The germline V gene has CDR1 MNHEY and CDR2 SMNVEV (reference sequence). The J segment lost 7 bases and the V segment lost 5 bases, leaving 8 bases of the junction unmatched. In nucleotides, the CDR3 is TGTGCCAGCAGTCAAAGCCAGGGGGGACAGCCCCAGCATTTT. This codes for CASSQSQGGQPQHF.

The rearrangement uses TRBV19 and TRBJ1-1; D may be TRBD1 (6 bases). Germline CDR1 is LNHDA and CDR2 is SQIVND (reference sequence). This CDR3 comprises 15 residues. Trimming took off 3 bases at V and 1 base at J, with 12 bases between the two ends. The CDR3 region is CASSIFRGPNTEAFF. The CDR3 nucleotides are TGTGCCAGTAGTATTTTCAGGGGACCGAACACTGAAGCTTTCTTT.

The V gene is TRBV30, the J gene TRBJ1-3, with D uncertain. CDR3 length: 14 amino acids. CDR1 GTSNPN and CDR2 SVGIG come from the germline V gene (reference sequence). The V and J ends lost 0 bases and 0 bases respectively, with 6 bases between them. The CDR3 DNA reads TGTGCCTGGAGTGTTGAGGTCTCTGGAAACACCATATATTTT. It encodes CAWSVEVSGNTIYF.

The rearrangement uses TRBV6-1 and TRBJ1-4; 10 positions agree with TRBD1. V trimming: 0 bases; J trimming: 8 bases; junction bases outside the gene matches: 9. CDR3 size: 17 residues. Germline lookup yields CDR1 MNHNS and CDR2 SASEGT. The CDR3: CASSEAYRTGGREKLFF. DNA for the CDR3: TGTGCCAGCAGTGAAGCTTACCGGACAGGGGGACGGGAAAAACTGTTTTTT.

This clone was seen only a few times. This chain connects TRBV9 to TRBJ1-3; D is uncertain. This CDR3 region has 12 residues. Germline CDR1 is SGDLS and CDR2 is YYNGEE. V shed 5 bases and J shed 0 bases, with 3 bases lying between them. DNA for the CDR3: TGTGCCAGCAGTAACTCTGGAAACACCATATATTTT. Translation gives CASSNSGNTIYF.

The chain employs TRBV12-3 or TRBV12-4 and TRBJ1-1; D perhaps matches TRBD1 (5 bases). Trimming took off 10 bases at V and 2 bases at J, with 11 bases between the two ends. The CDR3 contains 12 residues. This CDR3 reads CATERGNTEAFF. CDR3 nucleotides: TGTGCCACCGAAAGGGGCAACACTGAAGCTTTCTTT.

The rearrangement links TRBV14 to TRBJ2-6; D is uncertain. CDR1 and CDR2 from the germline V gene are SGHDN and FVKESK. The CDR3 totals 17 residues. Trimming took 1 base from V and 0 from J, leaving 10 bases between them. In nucleotides, the CDR3 is TGTGCCAGCAGCCAAGGTGGTCCGAGCTCTGGGGCCAACGTCCTGACTTTC. This translates into CASSQGGPSSGANVLTF.

V usage is TRBV12-5 and J usage is TRBJ2-1, with TRBD2 as a possible D gene (5 bases). The CDR3 is 19 amino acids. V lost 4 bases and J 6 bases, leaving 28 bases between the germline ends. CDR1 and CDR2 (germline): LGHNT, FRNRAP. The CDR3 protein is CASGSIDLVWESTLNEQFF. CDR3 bases: TGTGCTAGTGGTTCGATTGACTTGGTATGGGAGTCCACTCTCAATGAGCAGTTCTTC.